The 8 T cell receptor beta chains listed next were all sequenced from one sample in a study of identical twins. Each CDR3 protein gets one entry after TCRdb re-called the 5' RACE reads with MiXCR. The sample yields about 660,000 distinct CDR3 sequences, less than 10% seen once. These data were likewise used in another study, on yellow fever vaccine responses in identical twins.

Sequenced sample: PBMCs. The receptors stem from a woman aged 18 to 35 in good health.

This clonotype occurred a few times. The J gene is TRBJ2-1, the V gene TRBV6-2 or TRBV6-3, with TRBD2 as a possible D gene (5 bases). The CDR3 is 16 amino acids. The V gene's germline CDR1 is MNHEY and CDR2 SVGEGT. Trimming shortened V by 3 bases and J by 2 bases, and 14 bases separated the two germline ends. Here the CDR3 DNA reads TGTGCCAGCAGTTATAGCCCATACGGGACCTACAATGAGCAGTTCTTC. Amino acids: CASSYSPYGTYNEQFF.

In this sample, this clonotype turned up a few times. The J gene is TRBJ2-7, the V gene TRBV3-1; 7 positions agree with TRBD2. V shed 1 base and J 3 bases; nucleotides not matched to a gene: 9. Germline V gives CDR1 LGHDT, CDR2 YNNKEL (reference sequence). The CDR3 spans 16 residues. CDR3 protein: CASSQVGGGSHYEQYF. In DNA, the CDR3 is TGTGCCAGCAGCCAAGTAGGAGGCGGGAGCCACTACGAGCAGTACTTC.

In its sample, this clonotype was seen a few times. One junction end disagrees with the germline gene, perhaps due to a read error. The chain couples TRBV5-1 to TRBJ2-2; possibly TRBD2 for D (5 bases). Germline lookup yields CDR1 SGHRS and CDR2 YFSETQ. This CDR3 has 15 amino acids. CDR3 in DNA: TGCGCCAGCAGCTTGGCAGCACCTAACACCGGGGATCTGTTTTTT. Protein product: CASSLAAPNTGDLFF.

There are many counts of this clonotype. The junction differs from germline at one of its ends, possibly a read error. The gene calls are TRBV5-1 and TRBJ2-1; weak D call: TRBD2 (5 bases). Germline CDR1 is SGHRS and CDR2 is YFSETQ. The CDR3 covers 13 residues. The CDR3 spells CASSLGTYNEQFF. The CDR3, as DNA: TGTGCCAGCAGTCTCGGGACCTACAATGAGCAGTTCTTC.

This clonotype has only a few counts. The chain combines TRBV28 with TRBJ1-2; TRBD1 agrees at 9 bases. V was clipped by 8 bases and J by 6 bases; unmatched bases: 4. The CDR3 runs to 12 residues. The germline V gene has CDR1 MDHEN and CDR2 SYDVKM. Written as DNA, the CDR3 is TGTGCCAGCCTAAACAGGGGGCATGGCTACACCTTC. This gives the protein CASLNRGHGYTF.

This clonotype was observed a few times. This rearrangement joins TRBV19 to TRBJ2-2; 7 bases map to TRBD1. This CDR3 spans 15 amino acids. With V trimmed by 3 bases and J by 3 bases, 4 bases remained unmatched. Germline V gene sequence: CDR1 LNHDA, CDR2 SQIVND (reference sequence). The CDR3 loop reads CASSIRGQYTGELFF. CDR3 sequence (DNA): TGTGCCAGTAGTATCCGGGGACAGTACACCGGGGAGCTGTTTTTT.

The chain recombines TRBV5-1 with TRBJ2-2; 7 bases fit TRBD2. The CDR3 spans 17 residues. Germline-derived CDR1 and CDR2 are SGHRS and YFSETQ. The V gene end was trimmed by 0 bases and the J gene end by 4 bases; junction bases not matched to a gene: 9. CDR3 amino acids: CASSLVLRESGTGELFF. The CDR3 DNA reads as TGCGCCAGCAGCTTGGTACTGCGGGAGTCGGGCACCGGGGAGCTGTTTTTT.

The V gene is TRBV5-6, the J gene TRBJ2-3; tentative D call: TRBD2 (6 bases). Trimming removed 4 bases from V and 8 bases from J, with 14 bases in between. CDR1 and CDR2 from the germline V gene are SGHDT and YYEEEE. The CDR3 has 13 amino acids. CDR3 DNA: TGTGCCAGCAGCCCGGGGACTCAGGCTACGCAGTATTTT. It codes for CASSPGTQATQYF. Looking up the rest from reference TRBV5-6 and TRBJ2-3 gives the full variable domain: DAGVTQSPTHLIKTRGQQVTLRCSPKSGHDTVSWYQQALGQGPQFIFQYYEEEERQRGNFPDRFSGHQFPNYSSELNVNALLLGDSALYLCASSPGTQATQYFGPGTRLTVL.